The 20 T cell receptor beta chains presented below share a single source sample, sequenced in a study of response to subunit inactivated influenza vaccine. Using its own MiXCR run on the RT-PCR reads, TCRdb lists one record per CDR3 protein. This table holds about 170,000 distinct CDR3 sequences, 9.5% to 15% found once. In addition, the sample was reused for a study of T cells expressing NK-cell markers. That investigation notes: The cDNA for TCR beta came from 5'RACE template switching with UMIs.

This material consisted of CD8+ T cells sorted from PBMCs, taken 11 to 12 days after vaccination. The receptors derive from a man aged 45-60 years who received an inactivated influenza vaccine.

This clonotype was seen repeatedly, ten times or more. The CDR3 reads CSVSSGGRSTDTQYF. In DNA, the CDR3 is TGCAGCGTTTCATCTGGCGGACGAAGCACAGATACGCAGTATTTT. This chain joins TRBV29-1 and TRBJ2-3, with D hard to call. This CDR3 spans 15 amino acids. Between the trimmed V and J ends, which lost 5 bases and 0 bases, there was a span of 15 bases. CDR1 is SQVTM, CDR2 ANQGSEA, per germline.

This clonotype showed up many times. The CDR3 bases are TGCAGCGTCGTGACTGGGCTCATAGCCTACGAGCAGTACTTC. It yields the protein CSVVTGLIAYEQYF. The chain combines TRBV29-1 with TRBJ2-7; D uncertain. Trimming removed 6 bases from V and 2 bases from J, with 17 bases in between. Germline V gene sequence: CDR1 SQVTM, CDR2 ANQGSEA. The CDR3 length is 14 residues.

V gene TRBV7-6 combines with J gene TRBJ2-5; 9 bases line up with TRBD2. The germline gives CDR1 SGHVS, CDR2 FNYEAQ. The CDR3 length is 16 residues. The trim removed 1 base at V and 1 base at J, leaving 4 bases unmatched. The CDR3 DNA reads as TGTGCCAGCAGCTTAGACCCGCGGGGGGGCCAAGAGACCCAGTACTTC. Amino acids: CASSLDPRGGQETQYF.

There are a few counts of this clonotype. The CDR3, as DNA: TGTGCCAGCAGCTTAGAGGGGGGGTTCCCAGATACGCAGTATTTT. Its translation: CASSLEGGFPDTQYF. This sequence joins TRBV7-8 and TRBJ2-3; a possible D gene is TRBD2 (7 bases). CDR1 and CDR2 from the germline V gene are SGHVS and FQNEAQ. The V end lost 1 base, the J end lost 4 bases, and 12 bases lay between the germline ends. This CDR3 comprises 15 residues.

The chain recombines TRBV27 with TRBJ2-3; 11 positions match TRBD1. Germline lookup yields CDR1 MNHEY and CDR2 SMNVEV (reference sequence). After removal of 9 bases from V and 4 bases from J, the junction contained 3 bases not matched to a gene. The CDR3 spans 13 residues. CDR3 region: CASRTGGSDTQYF. The CDR3 coding sequence is TGTGCCAGTAGGACAGGGGGCTCAGATACGCAGTATTTT.

The chain couples TRBV20-1 to TRBJ2-3; 10 positions agree with TRBD1. Germline lookup yields CDR1 DFQATT and CDR2 SNEGSKA (reference sequence). CDR3 length: 15 amino acids. J lost 4 bases, V lost 6 bases, and 10 bases had no gene match. The CDR3: CSASPGQGFPDTQYF. In DNA form, the CDR3 reads TGCAGTGCATCGCCGGGACAGGGGTTCCCAGATACGCAGTATTTT.

In this sample, this clonotype turned up a few times. The chain uses TRBV28 and TRBJ2-7, with D unclear. V lost 5 bases to trimming and J lost 3 bases, with 17 bases between them. The germline V gene encodes CDR1 MDHEN and CDR2 SYDVKM. The CDR3 has 15 amino acids. This CDR3 reads CASSPRYSLNYEQYF. CDR3 nucleotide sequence: TGTGCCAGCAGTCCGCGATATTCCCTCAACTACGAGCAGTACTTC. The full variable domain, rest sourced from reference TRBV28 and TRBJ2-7, is DVKVTQSSRYLVKRTGEKVFLECVQDMDHENMFWYRQDPGLGLRLIYFSYDVKMKEKGDIPEGYSVSREKKERFSLILESASTNQTSMYLCASSPRYSLNYEQYFGPGTRLTVT.

This clonotype was seen at least ten times. The V and J genes are TRBV4-3 and TRBJ2-2, with D uncertain. V lost 4 bases and J lost 6, with 12 bases in between. Germline V gene data show CDR1 as LGHNA and CDR2 as YSLEER. The CDR3 is 14 residues long. The CDR3 reads CASSPLTRSGELFF. CDR3 DNA sequence: TGCGCCAGCAGCCCCCTTACGCGATCCGGGGAGCTGTTTTTT.

The genes are TRBV7-6 and TRBJ2-7, with D tentatively TRBD1 (6 bases). CDR3 size: 15 residues. V was clipped by 4 bases and J by 3 bases, with 16 bases between them. Germline V lookup: CDR1 SGHVS, CDR2 FNYEAQ. As DNA, the CDR3 is TGTGCCAGCAGCTCAACAGGGCCCAACTTCTACGAGCAGTACTTC. Its protein is CASSSTGPNFYEQYF.

This clonotype came up many times. This sequence joins TRBV7-6 and TRBJ1-3; a weak D match, TRBD1 (5 bases). The germline V gene has CDR1 SGHVS and CDR2 FNYEAQ. V lost 5 bases, J lost 4 bases, and 15 bases lay in between. CDR3 length equals 15 residues. The CDR3 nucleotides read TGTGCCAGCAGCCCCGACAGCGCTCTCGGAAACACCATATATTTT. Its translation: CASSPDSALGNTIYF.

This chain joins TRBV4-1 and TRBJ1-1; TRBD1 agrees at 7 bases. The germline CDR1 and CDR2 sequences are MGHRA and YSYEKL. V shed 0 bases, J shed 4 bases, and the junction held 17 bases outside the gene matches. The length of the CDR3 is 19 residues. The CDR3 reads CASSQELWGDSDRITEAFF. In DNA form, the CDR3 reads TGCGCCAGCAGCCAAGAGTTATGGGGGGACTCGGACAGGATCACTGAAGCTTTCTTT.

This clonotype was seen ten or more times. The gene calls are TRBV6-5 and TRBJ2-2; 12 bases fit TRBD2. Trimming took 0 bases from V and 4 from J; bases not matched to a gene: 0. CDR1 and CDR2 from the germline V gene are MNHEY and SVGAGI. The CDR3 is 16 residues long. CDR3 DNA sequence: TGTGCCAGCAGTTACTCGACTAGCGGGAGCACCGGGGAGCTGTTTTTT. Protein sequence: CASSYSTSGSTGELFF.

The chain carries TRBV28 and TRBJ2-7, with 7 bases fitting TRBD1. The CDR3 contains 14 residues. Trimming at V came to 4 bases and at J to 6 bases, leaving 9 bases not matched to a gene. CDR1 and CDR2 (germline): MDHEN, SYDVKM. The CDR3 DNA sequence: TGTGCCAGCAGTTCCCCCGGGACAGTTTTCGAGCAGTACTTC. Translating it yields CASSSPGTVFEQYF. The full variable domain, its missing parts supplied by reference TRBV28 and TRBJ2-7, is DVKVTQSSRYLVKRTGEKVFLECVQDMDHENMFWYRQDPGLGLRLIYFSYDVKMKEKGDIPEGYSVSREKKERFSLILESASTNQTSMYLCASSSPGTVFEQYFGPGTRLTVT.

Ten or more counts support this clonotype. This chain uses TRBV11-2 with TRBJ2-3; D is unclear. V lost 3 bases, J lost 0 bases, and 13 bases lay in between. Germline lookup yields CDR1 SGHAT and CDR2 FQNNGV. The CDR3 is 16 residues long. DNA of the CDR3: TGTGCCAGCAGCTTTTTTTTCGGGTCGAGCACAGATACGCAGTATTTT. Residues: CASSFFFGSSTDTQYF.

The chain links TRBV29-1 to TRBJ2-1; D is ambiguous. The CDR3 consists of 16 residues. Germline lookup yields CDR1 SQVTM and CDR2 ANQGSEA. Trimming shortened V by 1 base and J by 0 bases, and 13 bases separated the two germline ends. The CDR3 DNA follows: TGCAGCGTTGAAGGGGCGCAGGCTAGCTCCTACAATGAGCAGTTCTTC. This translates into CSVEGAQASSYNEQFF.

A note on this clonotype: As the CDR3 is not closed by the conserved phenylalanine or tryptophan, this likely results from a read error. The gene calls are TRBV5-1 and TRBJ2-1; D possibly corresponds to TRBD2 (6 bases). In germline, CDR1 is SGHRS, CDR2 YFSETQ. V lost 3 bases, J lost 4 bases, and 14 bases lay in between. This CDR3 comprises 15 residues. The CDR3 loop is CASSSRLGAYNEQFL. CDR3 nucleotides: TGCGCCAGCAGCTCCCGACTAGGGGCTTACAATGAGCAGTTCTTG.

This clonotype was detected only a few times. This rearrangement joins TRBV27 to TRBJ2-1; 13 nucleotides agree with TRBD2. The J segment lost 2 bases and the V segment lost 4 bases, leaving 2 bases of the junction unmatched. This CDR3 contains 16 residues. Germline CDR1 reads MNHEY; CDR2 reads SMNVEV (reference sequence). The CDR3 DNA reads as TGTGCCAGCAGTTCCGGGACTAGCGGGACCTACAATGAGCAGTTCTTC. It specifies CASSSGTSGTYNEQFF.

There are a few counts of this clonotype. The chain is built from TRBV11-2 and TRBJ2-5; 11 nucleotides match TRBD1. The CDR3 is 15 residues long. From germline, CDR1 is SGHAT and CDR2 FQNNGV. Germline trimming cut 4 bases from V and 4 bases from J; bases unmatched to any gene: 5. In DNA form, the CDR3 reads TGTGCCAGCAGCTCGGACAGGGGGCTTGTAGAGACCCAGTACTTC. Translating it yields CASSSDRGLVETQYF.

This clonotype has more than one count but fewer than ten. The rearrangement joins TRBV4-3 to TRBJ1-3; D may be TRBD1 (5 bases). CDR1 is LGHNA, CDR2 YSLEER, per germline. The CDR3 spans 17 residues. The V gene lost 4 bases and the J gene lost 0 bases, with 16 bases spanning the gap. The CDR3 coding sequence is TGCGCCAGCAGCCGAGCTCGGGGGGTTATCTCTGGAAACACCATATATTTT. Its protein is CASSRARGVISGNTIYF.

This clonotype was recorded many times. The chain has TRBV7-3 and TRBJ2-1, with no clear D. This CDR3 contains 13 residues. Germline assignment: CDR1 SGHTA and CDR2 FQGTGA. Trimming pared 5 bases from V and 7 bases from J, leaving 12 bases between. As DNA, the CDR3 is TGTGCCAGCAGCCCCGTTGGGTCGAATGAGCAGTTCTTC. Translated, it gives CASSPVGSNEQFF.